This note documents a single T cell receptor beta chain sequence. Its antigen is still unknown. This entry is derived from a study of metastatic and nonmetastatic thyroid tumors. Study details: Both malignant and benign thyroid patients supplied peripheral blood and tumor or nodule tissue samples, across which the repertoires of these patients were then compared.

Whole-study findings and limits: Malignant tumors reportedly showed significantly higher TCR beta diversity than benign nodules in both blood and tumor.

The entire patient cohort was treatment-naive prior to thyroid surgery. Per the study methods: Clinicopathological groups of papillary thyroid cancer showed CDR3 differences that were used to build a distant-metastasis classifier. TCRdb re-analyzed the PCR reads using MiXCR. The V and J calls were determined by TCRdb, not by the authors. Of 10,000 to 15,000 clones listed, roughly a quarter were seen once; the top ten hold under 25%. The CDR3 is 14 residues long. The germline V and J ends were trimmed by 2 bases and 5 bases, with 12 bases remaining between them. Material: tumor tissue. The chain uses TRBV12-3 or TRBV12-4 and TRBJ2-5, with D possibly being TRBD1 (6 bases). The origin of this receptor is a female donor with papillary thyroid cancer or a benign thyroid nodule (not recorded which). Some clones in this sample may be carry-over from other donors' samples. The CDR3 reads CASSLSAQGETQYF. CDR3 sequence (DNA): TGTGCCAGCAGTTTAAGTGCCCAGGGGGAGACCCAGTACTTC.